The present TCR beta chain was sequenced within a study of OX40 agonist ivuxolimab in advanced cancers. Generated by immunoSEQ multiplex PCR, the TCRdb table keeps only in-frame clones and is missing some. Of 65,000 to 80,000 clones listed, around 84% were seen once; the top ten hold approximately 8%. This CDR3 comprises 14 residues. The germline V gene encodes CDR1 SGHTA and CDR2 FQGNSA. V dropped 2 bases and J dropped 2 bases, with 6 bases sitting between them. The investigators sampled blood at baseline, at cycle 4 day 1, and at cycle 7 day 1. The genes are TRBV7-2 and TRBJ1-4, with D hard to call. The sequence came from an adult with an advanced solid tumor such as melanoma, head and neck, liver or kidney cancer. The sample here was CD4+ or CD8+ T cells sorted from blood, taken in a trial of the OX40 agonist ivuxolimab. The CDR3, as DNA: TGTGCCAGCAGCTTATCAGCCACTAATGAAAAACTGTTTTTT. Translation: CASSLSATNEKLFF.